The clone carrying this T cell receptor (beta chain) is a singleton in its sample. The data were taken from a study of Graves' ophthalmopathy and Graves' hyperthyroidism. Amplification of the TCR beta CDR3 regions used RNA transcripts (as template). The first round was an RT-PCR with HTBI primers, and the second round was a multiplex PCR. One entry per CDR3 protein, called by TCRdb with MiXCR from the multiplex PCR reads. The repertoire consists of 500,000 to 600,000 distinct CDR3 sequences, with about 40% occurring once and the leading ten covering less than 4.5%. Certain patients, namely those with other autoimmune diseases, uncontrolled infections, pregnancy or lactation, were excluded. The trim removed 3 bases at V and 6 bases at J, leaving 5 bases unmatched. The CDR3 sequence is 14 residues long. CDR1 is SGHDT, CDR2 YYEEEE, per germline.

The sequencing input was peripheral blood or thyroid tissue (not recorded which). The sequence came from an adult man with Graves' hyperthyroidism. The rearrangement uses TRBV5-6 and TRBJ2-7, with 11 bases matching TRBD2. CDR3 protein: CASSYVAGGGEQYF. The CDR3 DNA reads TGTGCCAGCAGCTACGTAGCGGGAGGGGGCGAGCAGTACTTC.